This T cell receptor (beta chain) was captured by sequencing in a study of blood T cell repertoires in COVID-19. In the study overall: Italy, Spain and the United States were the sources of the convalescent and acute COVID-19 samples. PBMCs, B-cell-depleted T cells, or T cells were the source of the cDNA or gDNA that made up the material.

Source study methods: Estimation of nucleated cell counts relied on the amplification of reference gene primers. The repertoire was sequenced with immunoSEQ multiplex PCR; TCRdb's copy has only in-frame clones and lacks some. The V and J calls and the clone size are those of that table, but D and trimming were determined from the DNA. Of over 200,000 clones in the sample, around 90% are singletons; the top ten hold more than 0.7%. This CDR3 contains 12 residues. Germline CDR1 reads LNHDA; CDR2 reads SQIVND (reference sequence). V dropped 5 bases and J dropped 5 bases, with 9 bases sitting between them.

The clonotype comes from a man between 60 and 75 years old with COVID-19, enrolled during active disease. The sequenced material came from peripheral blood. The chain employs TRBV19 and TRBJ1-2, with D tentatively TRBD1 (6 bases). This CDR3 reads CASSPDRYGYTF. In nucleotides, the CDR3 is TGTGCCAGTAGTCCCGACAGGTATGGCTACACCTTC.